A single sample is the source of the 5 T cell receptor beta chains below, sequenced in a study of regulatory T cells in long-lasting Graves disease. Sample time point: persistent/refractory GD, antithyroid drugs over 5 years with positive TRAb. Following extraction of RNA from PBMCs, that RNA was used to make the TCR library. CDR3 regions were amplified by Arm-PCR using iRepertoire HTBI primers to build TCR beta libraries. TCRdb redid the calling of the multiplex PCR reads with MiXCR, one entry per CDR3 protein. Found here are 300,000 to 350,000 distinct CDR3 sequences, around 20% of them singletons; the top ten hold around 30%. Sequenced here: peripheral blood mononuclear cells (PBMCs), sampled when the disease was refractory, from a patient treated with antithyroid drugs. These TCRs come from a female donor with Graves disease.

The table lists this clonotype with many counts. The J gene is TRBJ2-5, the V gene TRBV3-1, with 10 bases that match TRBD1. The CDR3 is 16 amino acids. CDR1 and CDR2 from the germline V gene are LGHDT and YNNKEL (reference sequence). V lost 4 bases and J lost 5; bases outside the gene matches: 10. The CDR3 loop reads CASSPHFGGQGETQYF. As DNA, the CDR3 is TGTGCCAGCAGCCCCCACTTTGGGGGACAGGGGGAGACCCAGTACTTC.

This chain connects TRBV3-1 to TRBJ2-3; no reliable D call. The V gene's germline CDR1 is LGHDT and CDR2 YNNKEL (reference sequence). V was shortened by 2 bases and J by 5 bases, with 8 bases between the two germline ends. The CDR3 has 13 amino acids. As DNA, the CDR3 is TGTGCCAGCAGCCAATACTACGTAGATACGCAGTATTTT. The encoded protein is CASSQYYVDTQYF.

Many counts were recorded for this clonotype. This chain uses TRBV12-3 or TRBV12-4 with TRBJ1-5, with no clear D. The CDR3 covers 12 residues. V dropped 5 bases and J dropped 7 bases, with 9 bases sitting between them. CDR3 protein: CASSHAGQPQHF. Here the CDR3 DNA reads TGTGCCAGCAGTCACGCGGGACAGCCCCAGCATTTT.

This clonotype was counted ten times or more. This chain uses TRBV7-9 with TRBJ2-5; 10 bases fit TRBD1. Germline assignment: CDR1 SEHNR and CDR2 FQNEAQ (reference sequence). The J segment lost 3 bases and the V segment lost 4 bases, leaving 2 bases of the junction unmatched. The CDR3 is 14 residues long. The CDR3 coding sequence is TGTGCCAGCAGCTCCGGGACAGGGGAAGAGACCCAGTACTTC. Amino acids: CASSSGTGEETQYF.

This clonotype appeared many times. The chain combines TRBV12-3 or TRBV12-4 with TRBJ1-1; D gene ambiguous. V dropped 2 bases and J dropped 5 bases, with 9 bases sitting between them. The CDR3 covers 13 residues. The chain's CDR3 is CASSLLQETEAFF. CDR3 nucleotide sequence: TGTGCCAGCAGTTTACTTCAAGAGACTGAAGCTTTCTTT.